This passage covers 28 T cell receptor beta chains from one sample sequenced in a study of blood T cell repertoires in COVID-19. Generated by immunoSEQ multiplex PCR, the TCRdb table keeps only in-frame clones and is missing some. The profile shows 250,000 or so clones, 90% of them singletons. The sequenced sample was peripheral blood. These receptors all stem from a woman aged 60-70 years with COVID-19, enrolled during active disease.

The V and J genes are TRBV7-2 and TRBJ1-5, with a weak D call TRBD1 (6 bases). Trimming shortened V by 0 bases and J by 1 base, and 10 bases separated the two germline ends. CDR1 and CDR2 (germline): SGHTA, FQGNSA. The CDR3 extends over 16 amino acids. The CDR3 protein is CASSLASGVSNQPQHF. The CDR3 DNA reads as TGTGCCAGCAGCTTAGCGTCAGGGGTCAGCAATCAGCCCCAGCATTTT.

The chain couples TRBV2 to TRBJ1-5; D is ambiguous. Germline CDR1 SNHLY, CDR2 FYNNEI. This CDR3 is 14 amino acids long. V was trimmed by 6 bases and J by 7 bases, leaving 16 bases between them. CDR3 nucleotide sequence: TGTGCCAGCAGGGAGTCAGAATTTGGACAGCCCCAGCATTTT. It translates to CASRESEFGQPQHF.

CDR3 sequence (DNA): TGTGCCAGCTCACCACCGGGCGGGGCCTACGAGCAGTACTTC. Amino acid sequence: CASSPPGGAYEQYF. The J gene is TRBJ2-7, the V gene TRBV18, with a weak D call TRBD2 (6 bases). The V gene's germline CDR1 is KGHSH and CDR2 LQKENI. CDR3 length: 14 amino acids. The V end was cut by 0 bases, the J end by 2 bases, with 8 bases between.

The rearrangement links TRBV7-8 to TRBJ1-2; a possible D gene is TRBD1 (6 bases). The germline gives CDR1 SGHVS, CDR2 FQNEAQ. V shed 0 bases and J shed 2 bases, with 13 bases lying between them. CDR3 length: 16 amino acids. This CDR3 reads CASSLAGGLVNYGYTF. In DNA, the CDR3 is TGTGCCAGCAGCTTAGCGGGGGGGCTCGTAAACTATGGCTACACCTTC.

The rearrangement uses TRBV4-2 and TRBJ1-4; 9 bases map to TRBD1. Germline CDR1 LGHNA, CDR2 YNFKEQ. The CDR3 loop spans 15 amino acids. The trim removed 5 bases at V and 7 bases at J, leaving 8 bases unmatched. The CDR3 is CASSARTGVVEKLFF. For the CDR3, the DNA is TGTGCCAGCAGCGCAAGGACAGGGGTGGTTGAAAAACTGTTTTTT.

The V call is TRBV6-1, the J call TRBJ1-2, with 7 bases identical to TRBD1. Trimming removed 9 bases from V and 5 bases from J; junction bases left unmatched: 9. The CDR3 has 13 amino acids. The germline V gene encodes CDR1 MNHNS and CDR2 SASEGT. The CDR3 DNA follows: TGTGCCAGTTCTACAGGGGATGGGTATGGCTACACCTTC. Its protein product is CASSTGDGYGYTF.

The chain has TRBV6-1 and TRBJ1-5, with 9 positions matching TRBD1. The CDR3 sequence is 14 residues long. CDR1 is MNHNS and CDR2 is SASEGT in the germline V gene. Trimming removed 3 bases from V and 7 bases from J; junction bases left unmatched: 4. The CDR3 here is CASSEGTGIQPQHF. CDR3 bases: TGTGCCAGCAGTGAGGGGACAGGGATCCAGCCCCAGCATTTT.

This sequence joins TRBV2 and TRBJ1-3; no reliable D call. Trimming took 6 bases from V and 0 from J, leaving 12 bases between them. The germline V gene has CDR1 SNHLY and CDR2 FYNNEI. The CDR3 runs 15 residues. The CDR3: CASRVKTSSGNTIYF. The CDR3, as DNA: TGTGCCAGCAGAGTTAAGACAAGCTCTGGAAACACCATATATTTT. The whole variable domain, filled in from reference TRBV2 and TRBJ1-3, reads EPEVTQTPSHQVTQMGQEVILRCVPISNHLYFYWYRQILGQKVEFLVSFYNNEISEKSEIFDDQFSVERPDGSNFTLKIRSTKLEDSAMYFCASRVKTSSGNTIYFGEGSWLTVV.

The rearrangement uses TRBV9 and TRBJ1-4; D remains ambiguous. The V end lost 0 bases, the J end lost 0 bases, and 12 bases lay between the germline ends. This CDR3 spans 17 amino acids. Germline V gene data show CDR1 as SGDLS and CDR2 as YYNGEE. In nucleotides, the CDR3 is TGTGCCAGCAGCGTAGCGGACTTAATTGCAACTAATGAAAAACTGTTTTTT. Translated: CASSVADLIATNEKLFF. Filled out from reference TRBV9 and TRBJ1-4, the complete variable domain reads DSGVTQTPKHLITATGQRVTLRCSPRSGDLSVYWYQQSLDQGLQFLIQYYNGEERAKGNILERFSAQQFPDLHSELNLSSLELGDSALYFCASSVADLIATNEKLFFGSGTQLSVL.

The V and J genes are TRBV6-6 and TRBJ1-4; the D gene is possibly TRBD1 (5 bases). The V gene lost 0 bases and the J gene lost 7 bases, with 9 bases spanning the gap. The CDR3 is made up of 14 amino acids. Per the germline V gene, CDR1 is MNHNY and CDR2 is SVGAGI (reference sequence). This chain's CDR3 is CASSYSMTVEKLFF. The CDR3 nucleotides read TGTGCCAGCAGTTACTCGATGACAGTTGAAAAACTGTTTTTT.

The gene calls are TRBV18 and TRBJ2-5, with 8 bases matching TRBD2. Germline V gene sequence: CDR1 KGHSH, CDR2 LQKENI. The CDR3 consists of 19 residues. After removal of 1 base from V and 2 bases from J, the junction contained 15 bases not matched to a gene. The CDR3, as DNA: TGTGCCAGCTCACCACTTGACTTAGGATTTAGCGGGGAGCAAGAGACCCAGTACTTC. It translates to CASSPLDLGFSGEQETQYF.

The CDR3 loop is CASSLRGGLDNEQFF. DNA of the CDR3: TGCGCCAGCAGCTTGCGGGGGGGCCTCGACAATGAGCAGTTCTTC. The V and J genes are TRBV4-3 and TRBJ2-1, with TRBD2 matching 9 bases. This CDR3 contains 15 residues. In germline, CDR1 is LGHNA, CDR2 YSLEER. The V segment lost 5 bases and the J segment 5 bases; nucleotides outside the gene matches: 7.

The rearrangement uses TRBV3-1 (or the pseudogene TRBV3-2) and TRBJ1-2, with unresolved D. V lost 1 base, J lost 4 bases, and 7 bases lay in between. Germline V gene lookup returns CDR1 LGHDT and CDR2 YNNKEL (reference sequence). This CDR3 region has 13 residues. This CDR3 is CASSQGIGYGYTF. CDR3 bases: TGTGCCAGCAGCCAAGGTATCGGCTATGGCTACACCTTC.

A remark on this clone: The junction differs from germline at one of its ends, possibly a read error. This chain links TRBV20-1 with TRBJ1-6, with TRBD1 as a possible D gene (6 bases). Germline lookup yields CDR1 DFQATT and CDR2 SNEGSKA (reference sequence). The CDR3 totals 14 residues. The CDR3, as DNA: TGCAGTGCTAGTAAGGGGGACGGTTATTCAACCCTCCACTTT. Its translation: CSASKGDGYSTLHF.

This clone was seen more than once but under ten times. The chain has TRBV7-9 and TRBJ2-7; no reliable D call. The CDR3 is 12 amino acids. The V gene lost 1 base and the J gene lost 5 bases, with 6 bases spanning the gap. The V gene's germline CDR1 is SEHNR and CDR2 FQNEAQ (reference sequence). CDR3 loop: CASSLVFDEQYF. The CDR3 region has the DNA TGTGCCAGCAGCTTAGTATTTGACGAGCAGTACTTC.

V is TRBV4-1 and J is TRBJ1-3; D unclear. The germline V gene encodes CDR1 MGHRA and CDR2 YSYEKL. V lost 1 base to trimming and J lost 2 bases, with 6 bases between them. The CDR3 covers 14 residues. CDR3: CASSQARAGNTIYF. In DNA, the CDR3 is TGCGCCAGCAGCCAAGCCCGCGCTGGAAACACCATATATTTT.

CDR3 region: CASSRGGDNEQFF. The CDR3 DNA reads as TGCGCCAGCAGCCGAGGAGGTGACAATGAGCAGTTCTTC. The chain carries TRBV4-1 and TRBJ2-1; TRBD2 might be the D (5 bases). Per the germline V gene, CDR1 is MGHRA and CDR2 is YSYEKL. The CDR3 consists of 13 residues. The germline V and J ends were trimmed by 4 bases and 5 bases, with 9 bases remaining between them.

This chain links TRBV7-2 with TRBJ1-6, with 12 bases that match TRBD1. The J segment lost 9 bases and the V segment lost 5 bases, leaving 14 bases of the junction unmatched. CDR3 length equals 18 residues. CDR1 and CDR2 from the germline V gene are SGHTA and FQGNSA. The CDR3, as DNA: TGTGCCAGCAGCCTGGGGACAGGGGGCCCCTACCCTTCTTCACCCCTCCACTTT. Its translation is CASSLGTGGPYPSSPLHF.

V and J are TRBV11-2 and TRBJ2-2, with TRBD2 as a possible D gene (5 bases). The germline V gene has CDR1 SGHAT and CDR2 FQNNGV. The germline V and J ends were trimmed by 5 bases and 5 bases, with 6 bases remaining between them. The CDR3 covers 12 residues. CDR3 nucleotide sequence: TGTGCCAGCAGCCGAGGGACCGGGGAGCTGTTTTTT. Its protein is CASSRGTGELFF.

The CDR3 sequence is CASSLEPSRETQYF. The CDR3 bases are TGCGCCAGCAGCTTGGAACCAAGTCGGGAGACCCAGTACTTC. The chain recombines TRBV5-1 with TRBJ2-5, with D uncertain. This CDR3 is built from 14 residues. Germline V gene data show CDR1 as SGHRS and CDR2 as YFSETQ. The germline V and J ends were trimmed by 0 bases and 5 bases, with 11 bases remaining between them.

The genes are TRBV3-1 (or the pseudogene TRBV3-2) and TRBJ1-1, with 7 nucleotides matching TRBD1. Looked up from germline, CDR1 is LGHDT and CDR2 is YNNKEL (reference sequence). Losses at the gene ends were 3 bases for V and 7 bases for J; bases not matched to a gene: 14. This CDR3 spans 16 amino acids. For the CDR3, the DNA is TGTGCCAGCAGCCAGGATCCAAGGGGGCGTAATGGTGAAGCTTTCTTT. Translated: CASSQDPRGRNGEAFF.

The chain employs TRBV20-1 and TRBJ1-6, with D maybe TRBD1 (5 bases). From germline, CDR1 is DFQATT and CDR2 SNEGSKA (reference sequence). This CDR3 has 13 amino acids. V shed 3 bases and J shed 7 bases, with 10 bases lying between them. This chain's CDR3 is CSASSGFNSPLHF. The CDR3 bases are TGCAGTGCTAGTTCAGGGTTCAATTCACCCCTCCACTTT.

This sequence joins TRBV29-1 and TRBJ2-7, with D possibly matching TRBD1 (5 bases). V was cut by 6 bases and J by 0 bases, with 9 bases left in between. The germline V gene has CDR1 SQVTM and CDR2 ANQGSEA. CDR3 length: 12 amino acids. In DNA form, the CDR3 reads TGCAGCGTGTCACAGGTCTCCTACGAGCAGTACTTC. Amino acid sequence: CSVSQVSYEQYF.

The chain is built from TRBV11-2 and TRBJ2-5, with 7 positions matching TRBD2. In germline, CDR1 is SGHAT, CDR2 FQNNGV. The CDR3 is 15 residues long. The trim removed 3 bases at V and 1 base at J, leaving 5 bases unmatched. CDR3 coding DNA: TGTGCCAGCAGCTTTTGGGGGGGAAGCCAAGAGACCCAGTACTTC. Its protein is CASSFWGGSQETQYF.

The chain is built from TRBV5-6 and TRBJ1-6; D remains ambiguous. This CDR3 has 13 residues. Trimming removed 4 bases from V and 8 bases from J, with 10 bases in between. CDR1 SGHDT and CDR2 YYEEEE come from the germline V gene. The CDR3 protein is CASSPWEHSPLHF. Here the CDR3 DNA reads TGTGCCAGCAGCCCCTGGGAGCATTCACCCCTCCACTTT.

The rearrangement uses TRBV5-1 and TRBJ2-2, with 8 bases identical to TRBD2. The CDR3 has 15 residues. Germline V gives CDR1 SGHRS, CDR2 YFSETQ. V was pared by 4 bases and J by 3 bases, with 5 bases of the junction left unmatched. The CDR3 DNA sequence: TGCGCCAGCAGCCTCGGGGGGGTGGACACCGGGGAGCTGTTTTTT. This sequence encodes CASSLGGVDTGELFF.

The chain links TRBV27 to TRBJ1-5; TRBD1 matches 10 bases. V lost 4 bases to trimming and J lost 6 bases; unmatched junction nucleotides: 3. The CDR3 sequence is 14 residues long. Germline V CDR1 and CDR2: MNHEY, SMNVEV (reference sequence). The CDR3 bases are TGTGCCAGCAGTTCGGGACAGGGGACTCAGCCCCAGCATTTT. Its protein product is CASSSGQGTQPQHF.

The chain carries TRBV10-3 and TRBJ2-1, with 9 positions matching TRBD2. The CDR3 runs 13 residues. Germline V CDR1 and CDR2: ENHRY, SYGVKD. After removal of 10 bases from V and 7 bases from J, the junction contained 8 bases not matched to a gene. CDR3 coding DNA: TGTGCCAGCAGCGGGGGGCTGGGAAATGAGCAGTTCTTC. The encoded protein is CASSGGLGNEQFF.